This TCR beta chain emerged from a study of T cell responses to AZD1222 COVID-19 vaccine. Findings and limits, study-wide: The breadth and depth of Spike-specific TCRs increased once two AZD1222 doses had been given. There were mostly white British donors and more females than males, and clonal diversity was possibly underestimated. Among vaccine-associated CD4 TCRs, coverage spanned spike, with dominance at 160-218 and 743-854.

Note on this clone: Its antigen is unknown.

Using immunoSEQ multiplex PCR, the repertoire was profiled, and TCRdb retains in-frame clones only, with some absent. The sample records over 85,000 clones, roughly 92% being singletons. This sequence was found in an adult in good health. The sample here was peripheral blood, taken on day 0 of AZD1222 vaccination.

The CDR3: CASSSGSGEQYF. Written as DNA, the CDR3 is TGTGCCAGCAGCTCAGGGTCGGGTGAGCAGTACTTC. The chain has TRBV7-8 and TRBJ2-7; maybe TRBD1 (5 bases). The CDR3 is 12 residues long. The V and J ends lost 4 bases and 7 bases respectively, with 11 bases between them. Germline V gives CDR1 SGHVS, CDR2 FQNEAQ.